Sequencing of this T cell receptor beta chain was carried out in a study of T cell responses to AZD1222 COVID-19 vaccine. Study-level results: Among spike-specific TCRs, nearly half reportedly target unmutated variant regions. Among vaccine-associated CD4 TCRs, coverage spanned spike, with dominance at 160-218 and 743-854.

Concerning this clone itself: Its antigen is as yet unknown.

TCRdb's table, derived via immunoSEQ multiplex PCR, lists solely in-frame clones and lacks some. The profile shows 120,000 to 150,000 clones, approximately 89% of them singletons. This CDR3 comprises 14 residues. Germline V gene lookup returns CDR1 SGHAT and CDR2 FQNNGV. Trimming pared 7 bases from V and 7 bases from J, leaving 20 bases between. The source of this sequence is an adult in good health. V is TRBV11-2 and J is TRBJ2-7, with no clear D. The sequences come from peripheral blood, collected on day 0 of AZD1222 vaccination. The CDR3, as DNA: TGTGCCAGCACCCTAACCTATACCCTAAGAGAGCAGTACTTC. Amino acids: CASTLTYTLREQYF.